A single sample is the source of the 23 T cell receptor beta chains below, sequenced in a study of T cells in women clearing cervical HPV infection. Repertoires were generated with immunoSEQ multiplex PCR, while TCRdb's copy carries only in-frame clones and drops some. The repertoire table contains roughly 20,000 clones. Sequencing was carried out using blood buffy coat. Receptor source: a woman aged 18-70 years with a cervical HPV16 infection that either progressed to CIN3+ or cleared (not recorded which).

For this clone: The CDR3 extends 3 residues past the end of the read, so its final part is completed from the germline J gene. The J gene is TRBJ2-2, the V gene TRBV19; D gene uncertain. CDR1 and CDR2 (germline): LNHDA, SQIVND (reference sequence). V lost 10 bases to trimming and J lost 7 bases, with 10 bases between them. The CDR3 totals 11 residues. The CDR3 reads CATGSGGELFF. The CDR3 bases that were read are TGTGCCACCGGGTCGGGCGGGGAG.

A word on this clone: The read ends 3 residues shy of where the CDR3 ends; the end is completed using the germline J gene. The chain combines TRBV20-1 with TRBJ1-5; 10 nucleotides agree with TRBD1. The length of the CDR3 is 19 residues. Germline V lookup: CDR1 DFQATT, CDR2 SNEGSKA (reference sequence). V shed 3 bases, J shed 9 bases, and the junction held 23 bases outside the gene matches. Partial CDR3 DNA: TGCAGTGCTAGTTCAGTCGGGGACAGGGGCACCTACCTGATATTGCCC. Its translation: CSASSVGDRGTYLILP. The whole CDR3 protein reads CSASSVGDRGTYLILPQHF.

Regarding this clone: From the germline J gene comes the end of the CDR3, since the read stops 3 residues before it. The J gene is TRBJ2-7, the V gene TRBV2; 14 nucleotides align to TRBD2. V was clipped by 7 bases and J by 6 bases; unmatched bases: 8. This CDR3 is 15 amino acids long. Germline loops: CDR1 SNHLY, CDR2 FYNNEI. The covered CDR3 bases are TGTGCCAGCACTCCGACTAGCGGGGGGGCCGGCGAG. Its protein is CASTPTSGGAGE. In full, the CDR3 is CASTPTSGGAGEQYF.

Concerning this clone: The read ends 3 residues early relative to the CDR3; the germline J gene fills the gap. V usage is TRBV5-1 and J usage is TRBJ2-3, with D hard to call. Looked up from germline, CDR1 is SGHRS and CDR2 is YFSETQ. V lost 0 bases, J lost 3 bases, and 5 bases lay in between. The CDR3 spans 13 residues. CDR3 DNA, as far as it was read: TGCGCCAGCAGCTTGGCACAGACAGATACG. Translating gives CASSLAQTDT. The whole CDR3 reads CASSLAQTDTQYF.

Here the CDR3 reads CASSERLAGMTDTQYF. The DNA read from the CDR3 is TGTGCCAGCAGTGAGCGACTAGCGGGGATGACAGATACG. V gene TRBV2 combines with J gene TRBJ2-3; TRBD2 matches at 11 bases. Read sequence stops 3 residues before the CDR3 end, and the germline J gene provides the missing end. The CDR3 spans 16 residues. With V trimmed by 3 bases and J by 3 bases, 5 bases remained unmatched. Germline CDR1 and CDR2: SNHLY and FYNNEI.

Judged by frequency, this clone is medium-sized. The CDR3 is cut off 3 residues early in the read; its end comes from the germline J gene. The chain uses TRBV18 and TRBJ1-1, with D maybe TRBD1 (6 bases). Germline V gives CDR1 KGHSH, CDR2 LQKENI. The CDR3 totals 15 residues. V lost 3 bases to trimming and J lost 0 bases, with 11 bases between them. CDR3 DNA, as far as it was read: TGTGCCAGCTCACCTACAGGGAGATTGAACACTGAA. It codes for CASSPTGRLNTE. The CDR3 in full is CASSPTGRLNTEAFF. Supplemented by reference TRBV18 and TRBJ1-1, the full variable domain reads NAGVMQNPRHLVRRRGQEARLRCSPMKGHSHVYWYRQLPEEGLKFMVYLQKENIIDESGMPKERFSAEFPKEGPSILRIQQVVRGDSAAYFCASSPTGRLNTEAFFGQGTRLTVV.

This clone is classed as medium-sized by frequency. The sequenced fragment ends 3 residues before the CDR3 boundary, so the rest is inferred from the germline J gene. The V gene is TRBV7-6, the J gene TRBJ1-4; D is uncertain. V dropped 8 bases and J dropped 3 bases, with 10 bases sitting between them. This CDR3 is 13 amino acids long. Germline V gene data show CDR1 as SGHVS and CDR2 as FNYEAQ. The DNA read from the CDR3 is TGTGCCAGCTCTTCCAGAGCTAATGAAAAA. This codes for CASSSRANEK. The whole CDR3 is CASSSRANEKLFF.

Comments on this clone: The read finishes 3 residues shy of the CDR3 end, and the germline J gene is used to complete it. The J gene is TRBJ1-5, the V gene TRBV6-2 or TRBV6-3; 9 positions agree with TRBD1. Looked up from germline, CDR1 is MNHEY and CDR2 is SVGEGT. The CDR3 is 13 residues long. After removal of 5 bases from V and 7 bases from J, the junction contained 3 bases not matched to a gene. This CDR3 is CASSTGGLQPQHF. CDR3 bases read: TGTGCCAGCAGTACAGGGGGCTTGCAGCCC.

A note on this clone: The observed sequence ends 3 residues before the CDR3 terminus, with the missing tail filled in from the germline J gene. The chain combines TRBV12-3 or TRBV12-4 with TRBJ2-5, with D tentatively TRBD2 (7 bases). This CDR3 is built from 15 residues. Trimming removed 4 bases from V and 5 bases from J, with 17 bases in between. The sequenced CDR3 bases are TGTGCCAGCAGTTCCTCCGGGGGGCTCGGGGAGACC. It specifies CASSSSGGLGET. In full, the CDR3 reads CASSSSGGLGETQYF.

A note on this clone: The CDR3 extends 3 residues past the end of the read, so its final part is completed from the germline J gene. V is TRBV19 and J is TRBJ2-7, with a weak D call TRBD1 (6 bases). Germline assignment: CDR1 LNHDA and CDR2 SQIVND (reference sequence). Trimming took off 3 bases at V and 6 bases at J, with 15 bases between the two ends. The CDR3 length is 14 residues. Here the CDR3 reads CASSITQGRAEQYF. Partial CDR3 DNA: TGTGCCAGTAGTATCACACAGGGAAGGGCCGAG.

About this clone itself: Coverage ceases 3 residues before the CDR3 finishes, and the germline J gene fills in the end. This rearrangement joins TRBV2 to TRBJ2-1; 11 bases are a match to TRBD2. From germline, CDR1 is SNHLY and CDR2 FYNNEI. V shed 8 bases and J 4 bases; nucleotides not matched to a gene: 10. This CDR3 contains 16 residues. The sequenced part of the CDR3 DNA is TGTGCCAGCCACGCGGCCCCTAGCGGGGGGTACAATGAG. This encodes CASHAAPSGGYNE. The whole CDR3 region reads CASHAAPSGGYNEQFF.

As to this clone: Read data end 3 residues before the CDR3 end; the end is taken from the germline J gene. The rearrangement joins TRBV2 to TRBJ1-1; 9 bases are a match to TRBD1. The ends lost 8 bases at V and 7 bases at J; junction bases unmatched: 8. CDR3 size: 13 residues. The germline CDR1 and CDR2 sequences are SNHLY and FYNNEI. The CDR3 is CASRGQGIGEAFF. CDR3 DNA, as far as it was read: TGTGCCAGCCGAGGACAGGGGATAGGTGAA.

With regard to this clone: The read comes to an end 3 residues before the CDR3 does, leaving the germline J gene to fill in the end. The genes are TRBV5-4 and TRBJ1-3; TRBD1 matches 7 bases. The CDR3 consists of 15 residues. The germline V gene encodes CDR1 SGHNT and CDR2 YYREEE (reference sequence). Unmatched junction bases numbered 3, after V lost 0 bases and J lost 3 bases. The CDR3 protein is CASSLEQGYGNTIYF. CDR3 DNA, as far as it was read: TGTGCCAGCAGCTTGGAACAGGGGTATGGAAACACC.

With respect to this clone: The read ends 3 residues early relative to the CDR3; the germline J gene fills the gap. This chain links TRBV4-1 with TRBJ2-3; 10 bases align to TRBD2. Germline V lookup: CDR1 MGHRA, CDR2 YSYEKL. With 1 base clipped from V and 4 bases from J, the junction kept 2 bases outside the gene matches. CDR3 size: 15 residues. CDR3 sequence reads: CASSQASGGADTQYF. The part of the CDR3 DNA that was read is TGCGCCAGCAGCCAAGCTAGCGGGGGTGCAGATACG.

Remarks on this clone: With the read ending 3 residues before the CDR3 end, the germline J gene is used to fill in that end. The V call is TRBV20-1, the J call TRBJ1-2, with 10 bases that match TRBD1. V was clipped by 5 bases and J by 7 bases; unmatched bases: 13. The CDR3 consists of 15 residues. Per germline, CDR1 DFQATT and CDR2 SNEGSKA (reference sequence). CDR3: CSAEDRGTTRSGYTF. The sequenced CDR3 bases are TGCAGTGCTGAGGACAGGGGGACTACTCGTTCTGGC.

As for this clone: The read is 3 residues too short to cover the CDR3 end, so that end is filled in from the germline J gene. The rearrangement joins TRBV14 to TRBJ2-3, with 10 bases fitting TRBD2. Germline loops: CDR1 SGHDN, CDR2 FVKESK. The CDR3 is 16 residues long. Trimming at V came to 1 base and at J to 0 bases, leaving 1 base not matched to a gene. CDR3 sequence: CASSQVSGGSTDTQYF. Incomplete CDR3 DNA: TGTGCCAGCAGCCAAGTTAGCGGGGGGAGCACAGATACG.

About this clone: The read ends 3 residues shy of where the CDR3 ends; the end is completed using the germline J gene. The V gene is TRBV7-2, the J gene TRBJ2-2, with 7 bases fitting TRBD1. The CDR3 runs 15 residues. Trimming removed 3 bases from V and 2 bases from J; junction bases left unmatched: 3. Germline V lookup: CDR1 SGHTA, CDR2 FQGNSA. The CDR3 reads CASSFRQGNTGELFF. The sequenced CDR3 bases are TGTGCCAGCAGCTTCCGACAGGGAAACACCGGGGAG.

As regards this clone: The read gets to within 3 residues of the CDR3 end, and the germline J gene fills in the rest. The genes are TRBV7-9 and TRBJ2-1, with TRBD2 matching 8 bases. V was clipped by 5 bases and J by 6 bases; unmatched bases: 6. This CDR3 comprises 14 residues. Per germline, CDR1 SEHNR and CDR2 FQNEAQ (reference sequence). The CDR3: CASSPPGLVNEQFF. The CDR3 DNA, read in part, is TGTGCCAGCAGCCCCCCGGGACTAGTCAATGAG.

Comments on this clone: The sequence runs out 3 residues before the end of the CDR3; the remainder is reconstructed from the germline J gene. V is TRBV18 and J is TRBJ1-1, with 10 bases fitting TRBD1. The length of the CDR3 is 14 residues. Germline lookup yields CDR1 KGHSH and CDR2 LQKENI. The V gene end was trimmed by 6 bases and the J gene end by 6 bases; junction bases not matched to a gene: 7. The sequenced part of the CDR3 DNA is TGTGCCAGCTCTCCCGACAGGGGGCGACCTGAA. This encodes CASSPDRGRPE. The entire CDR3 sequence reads CASSPDRGRPEAFF.

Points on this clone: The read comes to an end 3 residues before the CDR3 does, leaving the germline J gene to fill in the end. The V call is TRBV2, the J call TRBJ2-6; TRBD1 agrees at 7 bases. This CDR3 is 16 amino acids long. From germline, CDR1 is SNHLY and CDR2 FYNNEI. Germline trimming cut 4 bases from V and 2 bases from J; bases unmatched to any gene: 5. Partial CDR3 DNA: TGTGCCAGCAGTGGACTGACAGGGACTGGGGCCAACGTC. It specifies CASSGLTGTGANV. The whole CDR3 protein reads CASSGLTGTGANVLTF.

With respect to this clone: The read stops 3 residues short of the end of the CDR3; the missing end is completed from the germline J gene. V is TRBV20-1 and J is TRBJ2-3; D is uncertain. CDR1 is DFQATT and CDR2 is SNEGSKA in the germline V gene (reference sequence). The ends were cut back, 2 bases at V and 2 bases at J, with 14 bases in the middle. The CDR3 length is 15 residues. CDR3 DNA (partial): TGCAGTGCTAGAAATACAGAGACCTCCACAGATACG. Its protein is CSARNTETSTDT. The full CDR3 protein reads CSARNTETSTDTQYF.

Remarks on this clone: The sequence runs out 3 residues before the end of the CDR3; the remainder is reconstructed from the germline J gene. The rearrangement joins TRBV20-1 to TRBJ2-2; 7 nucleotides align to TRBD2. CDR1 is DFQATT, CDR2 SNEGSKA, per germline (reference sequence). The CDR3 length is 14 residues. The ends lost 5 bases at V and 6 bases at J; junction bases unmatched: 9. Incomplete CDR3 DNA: TGCAGTGCTGAGAGCGGGGACCTCCCCGGGGAG. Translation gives CSAESGDLPGE. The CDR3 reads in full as CSAESGDLPGELFF.

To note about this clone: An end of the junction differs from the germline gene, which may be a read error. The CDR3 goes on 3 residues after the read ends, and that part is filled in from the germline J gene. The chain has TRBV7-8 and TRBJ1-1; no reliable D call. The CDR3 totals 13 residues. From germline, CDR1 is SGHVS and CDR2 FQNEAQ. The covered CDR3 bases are TGTGCCAGCGGCTTAGAAAGGTCCACTGAA. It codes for CASGLERSTE. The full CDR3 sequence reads CASGLERSTEAFF.